Listed here are 5 T cell receptor beta chains from one sample, sequenced in a study of blood T cell repertoires in COVID-19. Some clones are missing from TCRdb's copy, which holds only in-frame ones; the method was immunoSEQ multiplex PCR. The data contain more than 200,000 clones, approximately 90% of them singletons. The sequenced sample was PBMCs or T cells enriched from blood (not recorded which). All receptors derive from a woman in her 30s with acute COVID-19.

V gene TRBV27 combines with J gene TRBJ1-2; 7 nucleotides agree with TRBD1. The CDR3 contains 18 residues. The V segment lost 5 bases and the J segment 4 bases; nucleotides outside the gene matches: 19. Per germline, CDR1 MNHEY and CDR2 SMNVEV (reference sequence). CDR3 in amino acids: CASSPSPPGQPIFYGYTF. The CDR3 DNA is TGTGCCAGCAGTCCAAGTCCCCCGGGACAGCCGATCTTCTATGGCTACACCTTC.

This chain joins TRBV28 and TRBJ1-5, with a tentative D call TRBD1 (6 bases). Trimming left V 3 bases short and J 0 bases short, with 9 bases between. The CDR3 has 15 amino acids. Germline V gives CDR1 MDHEN, CDR2 SYDVKM. The chain's CDR3 is CASSLAGDSNQPQHF. The CDR3 nucleotides read TGTGCCAGCAGTTTGGCAGGGGATAGCAATCAGCCCCAGCATTTT.

The rearrangement joins TRBV12-5 to TRBJ1-6; 7 nucleotides match TRBD1. The CDR3 has 14 amino acids. Germline-derived CDR1 and CDR2 are LGHNT and FRNRAP. Trimming cost V 5 bases and J 8 bases; bases outside gene matches: 6. The CDR3 DNA reads as TGTGCTAGTGGTCTCACAGGGGACGATTCACCCCTCCACTTT. Its protein product is CASGLTGDDSPLHF.

This chain joins TRBV6-2 or TRBV6-3 and TRBJ2-5; TRBD2 matches at 12 bases. CDR3 length: 19 amino acids. Germline CDR1 is MNHEY and CDR2 is SVGEGT. V shed 0 bases and J 1 base; nucleotides not matched to a gene: 9. This CDR3 reads CASSYSKLAGGYFQETQYF. CDR3 coding DNA: TGTGCCAGCAGTTACTCGAAACTAGCGGGGGGCTACTTCCAAGAGACCCAGTACTTC.

The chain combines TRBV18 with TRBJ2-5; 8 nucleotides agree with TRBD1. V trimming: 1 base; J trimming: 1 base; junction bases outside the gene matches: 11. Germline V lookup: CDR1 KGHSH, CDR2 LQKENI. The CDR3 length is 18 residues. The CDR3 sequence is CASSPLYGQGTFQETQYF. CDR3 in DNA: TGTGCCAGCTCACCACTTTATGGACAGGGAACTTTCCAAGAGACCCAGTACTTC.